These 15 T cell receptor beta chains share one sample of origin, sequenced in a study of CD8+CD57+ T cells in acquired aplastic anemia. Patients who underwent sequencing had shown CD8+CD57+ cell expansion by flow cytometry. Genomic DNA was employed as the template in profiling TCR beta VDJ and CDR3. TCRdb called the reads again in MiXCR, with one record for every CDR3 protein. The table shows roughly 200,000 distinct CDR3 sequences, with 60% to 80% occurring only once. The sequencing sample was made of sorted CD4+, CD8+, or CD8+CD57+ T cells (not recorded which) from PBMCs. These receptors came from a human donor with aplastic anemia.

The V call is TRBV5-6, the J call TRBJ2-7, with TRBD1 as a possible D gene (6 bases). This CDR3 comprises 13 residues. Germline CDR1 SGHDT, CDR2 YYEEEE. V was clipped by 3 bases and J by 5 bases, with 12 bases between them. CDR3 amino acids: CASSWDMENEQYF. CDR3 DNA: TGTGCCAGCAGCTGGGACATGGAGAACGAGCAGTACTTC. The whole variable domain, filled in from reference TRBV5-6 and TRBJ2-7, reads DAGVTQSPTHLIKTRGQQVTLRCSPKSGHDTVSWYQQALGQGPQFIFQYYEEEERQRGNFPDRFSGHQFPNYSSELNVNALLLGDSALYLCASSWDMENEQYFGPGTRLTVT.

The CDR3 DNA follows: TGCAGTGCTAGGGTGGGGGGGAACTATGGCTACACCTTC. This sequence encodes CSARVGGNYGYTF. The chain carries TRBV20-1 and TRBJ1-2, with D possibly being TRBD1 (5 bases). CDR1 is DFQATT, CDR2 SNEGSKA, per germline (reference sequence). CDR3 length: 13 amino acids. V shed 3 bases and J shed 2 bases, with 10 bases lying between them.

The chain couples TRBV24-1 to TRBJ2-1; D might be TRBD1 or TRBD2, each matching 5 bases. Per the germline V gene, CDR1 is KGHDR and CDR2 is SFDVKD. V was trimmed by 5 bases and J by 6 bases, leaving 13 bases between them. This CDR3 is 14 amino acids long. The CDR3 DNA reads as TGTGCCACCAGTGCCTCGGGACGTGTCAATGAGCAGTTCTTC. Residues: CATSASGRVNEQFF.

The chain links TRBV5-8 to TRBJ2-7; weak D call: TRBD1 (5 bases). CDR3 length equals 15 residues. The germline gives CDR1 SGHTS, CDR2 YDEGEE. Trimming took 5 bases from V and 2 from J, leaving 17 bases between them. The CDR3 DNA reads TGTGCCAGCAGTCGTCCCCGACAGTTCCCCTACGAGCAGTACTTC. Translated: CASSRPRQFPYEQYF. Full variable domain (rest looked up from reference TRBV5-8 and TRBJ2-7): EAGVTQSPTHLIKTRGQQATLRCSPISGHTSVYWYQQALGLGLQFLLWYDEGEERNRGNFPPRFSGRQFPNYSSELNVNALELEDSALYLCASSRPRQFPYEQYFGPGTRLTVT.

The rearrangement links TRBV5-1 to TRBJ2-2, with TRBD1 matching over 7 bases. The V gene end was trimmed by 7 bases and the J gene end by 0 bases; junction bases not matched to a gene: 0. Per germline, CDR1 SGHRS and CDR2 YFSETQ. The length of the CDR3 is 13 residues. The CDR3 reads CASGTANTGELFF. The CDR3, as DNA: TGCGCCAGCGGGACAGCGAACACCGGGGAGCTGTTTTTT.

The chain employs TRBV2 and TRBJ2-3; TRBD2 is a possible D gene (6 bases). V dropped 7 bases and J dropped 2 bases, with 13 bases sitting between them. The CDR3 sequence is 14 residues long. Germline CDR1 SNHLY, CDR2 FYNNEI. CDR3 region: CASNAGRLTDTQYF. In DNA, the CDR3 is TGTGCCAGCAACGCGGGGCGCCTCACAGATACGCAGTATTTT.

The chain has TRBV15 and TRBJ2-5; 7 bases map to TRBD2. The junction had 12 bases not matched to a gene; V was cut back by 2 bases and J by 6 bases. This CDR3 has 16 residues. Germline CDR1 and CDR2: LNHNV and YYDKDF (reference sequence). The DNA for the CDR3 is TGTGCCACCAGCAGAAGTCGTACGGGGGGAGTAAAGACCCAGTACTTC. This encodes CATSRSRTGGVKTQYF.

The chain carries TRBV2 and TRBJ2-1; D gene unclear. Trimming stripped 4 bases from V and 8 bases from J, with 9 bases between. This CDR3 has 12 residues. CDR1 SNHLY and CDR2 FYNNEI come from the germline V gene. This chain's CDR3 is CASSARNDEQFF. The DNA of the CDR3 is TGTGCCAGCAGTGCGCGGAACGATGAGCAGTTCTTC.

This chain joins TRBV7-2 and TRBJ2-2; D may match TRBD1 or TRBD2 (6 bases each). V was pared by 1 base and J by 0 bases, with 12 bases between. Per germline, CDR1 SGHTA and CDR2 FQGNSA. The CDR3 consists of 17 residues. This CDR3 is CASSLVGGRSNTGELFF. The CDR3 DNA sequence: TGTGCCAGCAGCTTAGTTGGGGGGCGGTCGAACACCGGGGAGCTGTTTTTT. Combining the CDR3 with reference TRBV7-2 and TRBJ2-2 gives the whole variable domain GAGVSQSPSNKVTEKGKDVELRCDPISGHTALYWYRQSLGQGLEFLIYFQGNSAPDKSGLPSDRFSAERTGGSVSTLTIQRTQQEDSAVYLCASSLVGGRSNTGELFFGEGSRLTVL.

The chain is built from TRBV5-1 and TRBJ2-5, with 8 bases aligning to TRBD2. Germline CDR1 is SGHRS and CDR2 is YFSETQ. V lost 7 bases to trimming and J lost 5 bases; unmatched junction nucleotides: 31. The CDR3 length is 21 residues. The CDR3, as DNA: TGCGCCAGCTCAGGCTCCGGGGCGCGGGGGGCCTTAGGGGGAAGTTTGGAGACCCAGTACTTC. Amino acids: CASSGSGARGALGGSLETQYF.

CDR3 protein: CASSYTGTEAFF. The CDR3 DNA reads as TGTGCCAGCAGTTACACGGGCACTGAAGCTTTCTTT. The gene calls are TRBV6-5 and TRBJ1-1; the D is unclear. The V gene's germline CDR1 is MNHEY and CDR2 SVGAGI. The CDR3 loop spans 12 amino acids. V lost 2 bases, J lost 4 bases, and 5 bases lay in between.

There are many counts of this clonotype. The J gene is TRBJ2-1, the V gene TRBV9; D not resolved. V shed 0 bases and J shed 8 bases, with 6 bases lying between them. Germline lookup yields CDR1 SGDLS and CDR2 YYNGEE. The CDR3 contains 12 residues. The CDR3 reads CASSVDPDEQFF. DNA of the CDR3: TGTGCCAGCAGCGTAGATCCCGATGAGCAGTTCTTC.

The chain carries TRBV19 and TRBJ2-2; D tentatively reads TRBD1 or TRBD2 (5 bases each). The length of the CDR3 is 14 residues. V lost 8 bases to trimming and J lost 4 bases, with 14 bases between them. Germline CDR1 and CDR2: LNHDA and SQIVND (reference sequence). CDR3 residues: CASDLGAATGELFF. DNA of the CDR3: TGTGCCAGTGACCTCGGGGCAGCCACCGGGGAGCTGTTTTTT.

This clonotype occurred a few times. The chain has TRBV11-2 and TRBJ2-7; 11 nucleotides agree with TRBD1. The V gene end was trimmed by 3 bases and the J gene end by 6 bases; junction bases not matched to a gene: 1. Per the germline V gene, CDR1 is SGHAT and CDR2 is FQNNGV. The CDR3 has 13 amino acids. The CDR3 region is CASSFGTGGEQYF. CDR3 nucleotides: TGTGCCAGCAGCTTTGGGACAGGGGGCGAGCAGTACTTC.

This CDR3 is CASSIRGYNQPQHF. CDR3 in DNA: TGTGCCAGTAGTATTAGAGGGTACAATCAGCCCCAGCATTTT. V usage is TRBV19 and J usage is TRBJ1-5; no definite D call. V gave up 3 bases and J gave up 3 bases, with 9 bases separating them. The CDR3 runs 14 residues. Germline-derived CDR1 and CDR2 are LNHDA and SQIVND (reference sequence).